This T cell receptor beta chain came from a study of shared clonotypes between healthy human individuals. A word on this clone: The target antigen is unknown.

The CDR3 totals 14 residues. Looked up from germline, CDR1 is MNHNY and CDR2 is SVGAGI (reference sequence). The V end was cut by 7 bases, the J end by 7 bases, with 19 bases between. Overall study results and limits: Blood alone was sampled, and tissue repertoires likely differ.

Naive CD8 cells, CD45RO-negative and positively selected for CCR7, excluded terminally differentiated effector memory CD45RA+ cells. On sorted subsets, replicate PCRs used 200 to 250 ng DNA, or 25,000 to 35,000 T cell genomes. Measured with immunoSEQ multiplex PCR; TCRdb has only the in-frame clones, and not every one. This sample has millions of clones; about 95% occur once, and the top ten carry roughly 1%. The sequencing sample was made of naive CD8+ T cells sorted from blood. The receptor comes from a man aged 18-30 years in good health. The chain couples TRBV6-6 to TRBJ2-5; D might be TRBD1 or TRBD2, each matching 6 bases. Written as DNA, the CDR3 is TGTGCCAGCAAGGGGGACTCGTCTCAGGGGACCCAGTACTTC. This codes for CASKGDSSQGTQYF.